The source of this T cell receptor beta chain is a study of shared clonotypes between healthy human individuals (dated by TCRdb to 2020 to 2021). Concerning the study at large: The cohort included a few men and a couple of women between 18 and 49 years of age. For each donor, CD4 naive and CD4 memory were each run on three plates, CD8 naive on two plates, and CD8 memory on one plate. Blood TCR repertoires of about five healthy adults were deeply sequenced to estimate repertoire size and the extent of clonotype sharing between individuals. To increase sequencing depth and limit assay-specific biases, TCR repertoire library preparation and sequencing were carried out by different laboratories using diverse techniques. Per donor, leukapheresis produced somewhere between about 0.94 and 9.5 billion PBMCs. Overall results and qualifications from the work: Rarefaction of sorted-subset datasets indicated incomplete sequencing despite the large sequencing depth. Estimated clonotype richness was generally larger for naive than for memory subsets. Pairwise subsampling indicated that sequencing depth was expected to affect the degree of clonotype sharing among donors. Across several donors, about 5% of naive CD4, approximately 3.6% of naive CD8, about 2% of memory CD4, and 0.3% to 0.45% of memory CD8 clonotypes were shared. Clonotypes shared by all four sorted-subset donors showed higher generation probabilities than non-shared clonotypes. The small number of donors limited the genetic and exposure-history diversity represented. Sampling was limited to blood, and TCR repertoires in tissue likely differ from TCR repertoires in blood.

About this clone: Its antigen specificity is not known. No much larger clonotype is one base removed from it; base qualities were not supplied.

For the CD8 naive samples, CD45RO-negative cells were positively selected for CCR7, yielding a CD45RA+CCR7+ population from which TemRA cells were excluded. The donors were healthy, HIV-negative adults who had no recently reported acute infections or vaccinations. Only Caucasian adults living in Nashville, Tennessee, USA were represented among the donors. After blood collection by leukapheresis, PBMCs were isolated using Ficoll-Histopaque density gradient centrifugation and then cryopreserved in the vapor phase of liquid nitrogen. Analytical flow cytometry was used to check the purity and quantity of each magnetically sorted T cell population. Genomic DNA was isolated from every sorted fraction and measured by UV absorbance on a Nanodrop 2000c. TCR CDR3 regions were amplified from genomic DNA by multiplex PCR using the deep immunoSEQ assay. Genomic DNA extracted from each cell subset was distributed evenly over all wells of several immunoSEQ 96-well plates, and each plate served as one replicate. For sorted subsets, around 200 ng genomic DNA, equal to 25,000 to 35,000 T cell genomes, was loaded into each replicate PCR. The purified libraries were quantified using a Qubit 3.0 fluorometer, sized with a Bioanalyzer 2100, and then quantified again using the KAPA Library Quantification kit. Every immunoSEQ 96-well plate was sequenced on a dedicated single-read 150-cycle Illumina NextSeq 550 flow cell. In the source study's methods: Because the immunoSEQ output included only junctional sequences and no quality scores, the filtering could not be the same as the filtering used for full-length reads. Sequences were annotated with PyIR, a Python wrapper for IgBLAST v1.9, and V/J genes and CDR3 were assigned using IMGT germline references. Reads were filtered out if the reads had weak V/J assignments (E-value above 1e-6), no CDR3, stop codons, out-of-frame junctions, or ambiguous translated residues. A V3J clonotype was defined by an identical inferred V gene, J gene, and CDR3 amino acid sequence. The percentage overlap between two repertoires was calculated by dividing the number of shared unique clonotypes by the size of the smaller repertoire. Three approaches were used to assess repertoire richness: RTK rarefaction, the Chao1 estimator, and Recon v2.1 estimates of unobserved clonotypes. OLGA was used to compute generation probabilities for all TCRbeta clonotypes that the gDNA method yielded from a handful of donors. TCRdb holds this immuneACCESS table with in-frame rearrangements only. Some clones are missing; in checked studies, unresolved V genes explain under half, and the rest has no known cause. That table supplies the V and J calls and clone size; D and trimming were determined from the DNA. In this sample the table shows about 750,000 clones, nearly 95% of which occur a single time. The top ten clones comprise approximately 25% of the sample.

Sequenced material: naive CD8+ T cells sorted from blood. The cell subset or site label here, explained by the study, means: CD45RA+CCR7+. The TCR comes from a young man in good health.

The CDR3 loop reads CASSMTSWHGELFF. Here is the DNA: TGTGCCAGTAGTATGACTTCCTGGCACGGGGAGCTGTTTTTT. The rearranged segments are TRBV19 and TRBJ2-2, with the D gene not confidently named. At the junction V is shortened by 3 bases and J by 7 bases, with 12 bases in between. The CDR3 sequence holds 14 residues, the cysteine and phenylalanine included. Kept here is only the CDR3 DNA, which spans 42 bases and is read in frame from base 1. The germline V gene (reference sequence) yields LNHDA for CDR1 and SQIVND for CDR2.